The sequence of this T cell receptor beta chain was determined in a study of blood T cell repertoires in COVID-19. Study details: Sources were T cells, B-cell-depleted T cells, or PBMCs; the material itself was cDNA or gDNA.

In the original processing: Reference gene primer amplification yielded estimated nucleated cell counts. The assay was immunoSEQ multiplex PCR, and TCRdb's table has in-frame clones only and misses some. V, J and clone size derive from that table, while D and trimming were established from the DNA sequence. The sample records 100,000 to 150,000 clones, roughly 69% being singletons. The CDR3 is 17 residues long. From germline, CDR1 is SEHNR and CDR2 FQNEAQ (reference sequence). J lost 5 bases, V lost 2 bases, and 12 bases had no gene match. Material: peripheral blood. The V gene is TRBV7-9, the J gene TRBJ2-4; 7 nucleotides agree with TRBD1. The sequence was obtained from a woman between 65 and 79 years old with acute or convalescent COVID-19. CDR3 DNA: TGTGCCAGCAGCTTAATGGGAAGGGGGCGGCAAGAAAACATTCAGTACTTC. Its translation: CASSLMGRGRQENIQYF.